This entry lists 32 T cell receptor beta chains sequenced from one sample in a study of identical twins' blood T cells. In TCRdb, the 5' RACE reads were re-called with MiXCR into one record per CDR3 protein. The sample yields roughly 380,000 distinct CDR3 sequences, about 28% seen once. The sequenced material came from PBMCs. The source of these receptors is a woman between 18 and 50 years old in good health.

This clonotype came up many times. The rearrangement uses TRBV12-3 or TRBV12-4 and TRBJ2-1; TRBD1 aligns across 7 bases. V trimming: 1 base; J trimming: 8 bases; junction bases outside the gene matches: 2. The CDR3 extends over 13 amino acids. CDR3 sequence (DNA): TGTGCCAGCAGTTTAGGGACAGGATATGAGCAGTTCTTC. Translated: CASSLGTGYEQFF.

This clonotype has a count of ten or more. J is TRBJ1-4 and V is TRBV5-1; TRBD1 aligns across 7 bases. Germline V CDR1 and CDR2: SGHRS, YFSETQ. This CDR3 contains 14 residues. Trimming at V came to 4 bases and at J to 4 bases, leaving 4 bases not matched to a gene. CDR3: CASSLGQYNEKLFF. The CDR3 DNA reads TGCGCCAGCAGCCTGGGACAGTATAATGAAAAACTGTTTTTT.

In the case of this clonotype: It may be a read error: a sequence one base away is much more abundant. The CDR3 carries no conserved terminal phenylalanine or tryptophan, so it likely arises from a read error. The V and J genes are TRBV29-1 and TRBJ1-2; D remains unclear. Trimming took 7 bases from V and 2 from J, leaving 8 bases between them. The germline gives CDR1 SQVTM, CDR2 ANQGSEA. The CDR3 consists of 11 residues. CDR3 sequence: CSALNNYGYTL. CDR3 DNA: TGCAGCGCTCTTAACAACTATGGCTACACCTTA.

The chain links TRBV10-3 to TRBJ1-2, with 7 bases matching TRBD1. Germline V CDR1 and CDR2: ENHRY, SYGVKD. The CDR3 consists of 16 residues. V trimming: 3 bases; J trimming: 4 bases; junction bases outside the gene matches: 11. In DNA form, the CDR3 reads TGTGCCATCAGTGACTCCCAGGGGGGTCCGGGCTATGGCTACACCTTC. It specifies CAISDSQGGPGYGYTF.

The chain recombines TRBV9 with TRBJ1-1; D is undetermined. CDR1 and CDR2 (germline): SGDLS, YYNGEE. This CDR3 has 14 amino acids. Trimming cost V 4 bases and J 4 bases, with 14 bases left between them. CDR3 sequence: CASSLGLPGTEAFF. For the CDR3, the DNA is TGTGCCAGCAGCCTCGGCCTCCCAGGCACTGAAGCTTTCTTT. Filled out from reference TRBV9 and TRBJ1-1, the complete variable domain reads DSGVTQTPKHLITATGQRVTLRCSPRSGDLSVYWYQQSLDQGLQFLIQYYNGEERAKGNILERFSAQQFPDLHSELNLSSLELGDSALYFCASSLGLPGTEAFFGQGTRLTVV.

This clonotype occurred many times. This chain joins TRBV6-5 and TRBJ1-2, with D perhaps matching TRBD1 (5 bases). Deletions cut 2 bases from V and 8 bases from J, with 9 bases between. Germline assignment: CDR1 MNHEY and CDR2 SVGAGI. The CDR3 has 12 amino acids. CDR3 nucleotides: TGTGCCAGCAGTTACGGTGGGGGGGGCTACACCTTC. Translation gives CASSYGGGGYTF.

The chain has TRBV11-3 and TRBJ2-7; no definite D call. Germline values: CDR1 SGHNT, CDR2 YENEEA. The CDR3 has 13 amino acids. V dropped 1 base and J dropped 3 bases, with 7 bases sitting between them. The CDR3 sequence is CASSLATDYEQYF. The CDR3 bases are TGTGCCAGCAGCTTAGCAACCGACTACGAGCAGTACTTC.

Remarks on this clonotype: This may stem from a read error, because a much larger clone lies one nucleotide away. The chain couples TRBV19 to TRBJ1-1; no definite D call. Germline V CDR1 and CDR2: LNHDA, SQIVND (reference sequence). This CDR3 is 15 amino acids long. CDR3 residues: CTSSIEGYLDTEAFF. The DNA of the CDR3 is TGTACCAGTAGTATAGAAGGGTATCTTGATACTGAAGCTTTCTTT.

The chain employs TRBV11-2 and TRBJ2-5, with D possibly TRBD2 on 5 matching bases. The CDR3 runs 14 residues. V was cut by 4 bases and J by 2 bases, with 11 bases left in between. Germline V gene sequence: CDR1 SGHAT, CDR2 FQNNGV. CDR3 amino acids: CASSSGEGQETQYF. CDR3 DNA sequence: TGTGCCAGCAGCTCGGGCGAGGGACAAGAGACCCAGTACTTC.

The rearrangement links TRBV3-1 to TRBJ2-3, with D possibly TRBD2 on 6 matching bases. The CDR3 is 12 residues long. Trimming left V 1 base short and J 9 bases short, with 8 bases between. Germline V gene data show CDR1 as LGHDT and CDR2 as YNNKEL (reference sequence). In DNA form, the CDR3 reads TGTGCCAGCAGCCAAGTGGGGAGGACGCAGTATTTT. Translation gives CASSQVGRTQYF.

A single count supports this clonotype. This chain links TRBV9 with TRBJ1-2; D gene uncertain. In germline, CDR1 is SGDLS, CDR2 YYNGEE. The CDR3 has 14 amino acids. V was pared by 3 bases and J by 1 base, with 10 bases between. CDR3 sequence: CASSDPDLNYGYTF. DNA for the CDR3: TGTGCCAGCAGCGACCCGGACCTTAACTATGGCTACACCTTC.

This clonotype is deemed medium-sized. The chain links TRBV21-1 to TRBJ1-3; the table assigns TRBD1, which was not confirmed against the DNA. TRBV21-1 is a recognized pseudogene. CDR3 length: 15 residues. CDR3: CASSKKAGKVNTIYF. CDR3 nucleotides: TGTGCCAGCAGCAAGAAAGCAGGGAAGGTGAACACCATATATTTT.

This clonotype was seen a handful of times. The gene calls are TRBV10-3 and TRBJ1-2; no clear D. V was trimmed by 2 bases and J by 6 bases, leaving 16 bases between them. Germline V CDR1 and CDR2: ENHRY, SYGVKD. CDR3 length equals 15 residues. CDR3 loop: CAISERLPVRDGYTF. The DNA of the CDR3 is TGTGCCATCAGTGAGCGGTTACCAGTTAGGGATGGCTACACCTTC.

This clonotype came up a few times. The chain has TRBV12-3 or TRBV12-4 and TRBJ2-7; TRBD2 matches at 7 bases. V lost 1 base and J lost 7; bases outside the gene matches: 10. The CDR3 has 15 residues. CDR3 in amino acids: CASSLGGGFKEEQYF. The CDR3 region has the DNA TGTGCCAGCAGTTTAGGCGGGGGTTTCAAAGAGGAGCAGTACTTC.

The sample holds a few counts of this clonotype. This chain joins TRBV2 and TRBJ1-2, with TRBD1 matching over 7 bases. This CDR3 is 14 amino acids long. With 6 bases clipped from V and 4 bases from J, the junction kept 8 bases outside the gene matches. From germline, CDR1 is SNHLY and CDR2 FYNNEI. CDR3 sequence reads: CASRSTGSLYGYTF. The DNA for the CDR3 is TGTGCCAGCAGATCGACAGGGAGTCTCTATGGCTACACCTTC. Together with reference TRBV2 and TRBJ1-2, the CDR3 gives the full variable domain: EPEVTQTPSHQVTQMGQEVILRCVPISNHLYFYWYRQILGQKVEFLVSFYNNEISEKSEIFDDQFSVERPDGSNFTLKIRSTKLEDSAMYFCASRSTGSLYGYTFGSGTRLTVV.

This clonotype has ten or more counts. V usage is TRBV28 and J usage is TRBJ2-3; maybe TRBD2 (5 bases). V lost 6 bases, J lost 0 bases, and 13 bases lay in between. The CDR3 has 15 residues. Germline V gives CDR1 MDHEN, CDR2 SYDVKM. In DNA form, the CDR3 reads TGTGCCAGCAGGAGACTACAGAGTAGCACAGATACGCAGTATTTT. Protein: CASRRLQSSTDTQYF. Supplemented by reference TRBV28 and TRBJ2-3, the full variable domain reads DVKVTQSSRYLVKRTGEKVFLECVQDMDHENMFWYRQDPGLGLRLIYFSYDVKMKEKGDIPEGYSVSREKKERFSLILESASTNQTSMYLCASRRLQSSTDTQYFGPGTRLTVL.

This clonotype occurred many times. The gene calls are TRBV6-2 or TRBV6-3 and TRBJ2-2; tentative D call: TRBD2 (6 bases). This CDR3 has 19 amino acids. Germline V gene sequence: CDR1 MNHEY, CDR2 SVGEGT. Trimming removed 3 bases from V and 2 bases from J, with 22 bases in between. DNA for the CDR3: TGTGCCAGCAGTTATACCCCGCCGGGTAGCGGAGCAAACACCGGGGAGCTGTTTTTT. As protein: CASSYTPPGSGANTGELFF.

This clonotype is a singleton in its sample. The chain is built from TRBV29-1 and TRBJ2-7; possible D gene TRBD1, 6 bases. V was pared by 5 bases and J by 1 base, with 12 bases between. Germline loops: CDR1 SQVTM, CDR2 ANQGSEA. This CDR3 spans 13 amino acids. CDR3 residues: CSVQGRGSYEQYF. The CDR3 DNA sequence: TGCAGCGTTCAGGGGAGAGGTTCCTACGAGCAGTACTTC.

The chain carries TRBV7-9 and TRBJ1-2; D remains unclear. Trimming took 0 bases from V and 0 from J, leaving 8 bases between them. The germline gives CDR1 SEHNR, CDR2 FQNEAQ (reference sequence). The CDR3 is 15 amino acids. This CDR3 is CASSLAPAANYGYTF. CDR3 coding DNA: TGTGCCAGCAGCTTAGCGCCCGCAGCTAACTATGGCTACACCTTC.

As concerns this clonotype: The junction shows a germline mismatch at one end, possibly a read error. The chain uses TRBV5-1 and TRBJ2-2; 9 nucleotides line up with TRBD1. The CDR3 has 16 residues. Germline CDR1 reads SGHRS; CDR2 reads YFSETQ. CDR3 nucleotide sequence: TGCGCCATCAGCAAAGCGGGACAGGGATTCACCGGGGAGCTGTTTTTT. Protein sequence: CAISKAGQGFTGELFF. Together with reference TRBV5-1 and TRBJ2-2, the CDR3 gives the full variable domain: KAGVTQTPRYLIKTRGQQVTLSCSPISGHRSVSWYQQTPGQGLQFLFEYFSETQRNKGNFPGRFSGRQFSNSRSEMNVSTLELGDSALYLCAISKAGQGFTGELFFGEGSRLTVL.

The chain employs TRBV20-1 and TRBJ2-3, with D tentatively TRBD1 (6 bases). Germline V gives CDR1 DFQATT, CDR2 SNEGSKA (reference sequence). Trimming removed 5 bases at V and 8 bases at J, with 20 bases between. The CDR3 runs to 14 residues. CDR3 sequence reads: CSAFQPGRDITQYF. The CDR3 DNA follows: TGCAGTGCTTTCCAACCGGGACGGGACATTACGCAGTATTTT.

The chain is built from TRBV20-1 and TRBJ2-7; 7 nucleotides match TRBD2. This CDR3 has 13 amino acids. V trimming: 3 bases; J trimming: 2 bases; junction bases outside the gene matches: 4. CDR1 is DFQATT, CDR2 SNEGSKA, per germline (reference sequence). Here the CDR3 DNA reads TGCAGTGCTAGGTCGGGGGGACCCTACGAGCAGTACTTC. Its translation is CSARSGGPYEQYF.

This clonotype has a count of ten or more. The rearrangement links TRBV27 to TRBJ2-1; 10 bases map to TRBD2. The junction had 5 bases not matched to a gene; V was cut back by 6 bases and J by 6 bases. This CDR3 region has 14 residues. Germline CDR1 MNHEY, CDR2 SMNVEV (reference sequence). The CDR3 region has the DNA TGTGCCAGCAGCGGTCTAGCGGGGGTCAATGAGCAGTTCTTC. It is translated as CASSGLAGVNEQFF.

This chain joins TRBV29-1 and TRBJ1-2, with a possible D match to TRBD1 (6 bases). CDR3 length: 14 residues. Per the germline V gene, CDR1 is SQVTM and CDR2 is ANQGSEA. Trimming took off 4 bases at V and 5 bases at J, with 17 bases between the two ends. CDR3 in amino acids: CSVVTGRVPYGYTF. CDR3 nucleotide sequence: TGCAGCGTTGTAACAGGGAGGGTGCCATATGGCTACACCTTC.

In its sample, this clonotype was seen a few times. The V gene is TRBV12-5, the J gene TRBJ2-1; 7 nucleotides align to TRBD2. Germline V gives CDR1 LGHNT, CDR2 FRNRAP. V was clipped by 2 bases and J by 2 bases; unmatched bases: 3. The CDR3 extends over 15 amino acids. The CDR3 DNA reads TGTGCTAGTGGTTTGCGGGGAGGGACCTACAATGAGCAGTTCTTC. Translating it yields CASGLRGGTYNEQFF.

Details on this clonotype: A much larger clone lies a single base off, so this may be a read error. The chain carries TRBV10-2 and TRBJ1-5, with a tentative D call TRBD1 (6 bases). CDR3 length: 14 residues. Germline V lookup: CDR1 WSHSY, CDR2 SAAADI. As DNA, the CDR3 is TGCGCCGGCAGTGTCACAGGGAGGGATCAGCCCCAGCATTTT. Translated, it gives CAGSVTGRDQPQHF.

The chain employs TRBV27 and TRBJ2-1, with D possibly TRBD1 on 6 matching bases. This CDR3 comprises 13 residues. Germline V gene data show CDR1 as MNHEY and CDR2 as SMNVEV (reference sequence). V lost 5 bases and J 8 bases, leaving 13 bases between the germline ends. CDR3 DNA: TGTGCCAGCAGTATCACAGGGTTTCATGAGCAGTTCTTC. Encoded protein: CASSITGFHEQFF.

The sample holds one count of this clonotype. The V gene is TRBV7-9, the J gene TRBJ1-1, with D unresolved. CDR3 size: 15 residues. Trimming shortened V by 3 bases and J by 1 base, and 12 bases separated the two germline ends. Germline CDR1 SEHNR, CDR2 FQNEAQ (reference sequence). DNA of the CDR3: TGTGCCAGCAGCTTTACTGGTCTCGGGAACACTGAAGCTTTCTTT. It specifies CASSFTGLGNTEAFF. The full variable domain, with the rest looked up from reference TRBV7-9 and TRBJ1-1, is DTGVSQNPRHKITKRGQNVTFRCDPISEHNRLYWYRQTLGQGPEFLTYFQNEAQLEKSRLLSDRFSAERPKGSFSTLEIQRTEQGDSAMYLCASSFTGLGNTEAFFGQGTRLTVV.

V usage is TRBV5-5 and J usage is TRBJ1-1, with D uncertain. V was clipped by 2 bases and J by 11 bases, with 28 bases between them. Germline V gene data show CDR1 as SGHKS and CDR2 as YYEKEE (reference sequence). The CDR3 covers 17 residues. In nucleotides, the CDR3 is TGTGCCAGCAGCTTTGGGCTTTCGGCGGACTTTCCTAGGGAGGCTTTCTTT. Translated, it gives CASSFGLSADFPREAFF.

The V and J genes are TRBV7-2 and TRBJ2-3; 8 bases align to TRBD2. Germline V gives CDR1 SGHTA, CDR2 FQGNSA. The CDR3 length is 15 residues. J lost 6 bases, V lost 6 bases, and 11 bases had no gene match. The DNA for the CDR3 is TGTGCCAGCAGTTCGTCTAGCGGGTTTTTGGATACGCAGTATTTT. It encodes CASSSSSGFLDTQYF.

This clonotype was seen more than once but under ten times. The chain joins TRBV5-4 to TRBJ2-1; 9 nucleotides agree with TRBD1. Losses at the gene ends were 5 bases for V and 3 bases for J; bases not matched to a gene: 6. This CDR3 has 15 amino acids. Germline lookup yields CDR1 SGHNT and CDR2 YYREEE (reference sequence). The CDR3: CASSWTGDGYNEQFF. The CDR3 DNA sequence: TGTGCCAGCAGTTGGACAGGGGACGGCTACAATGAGCAGTTCTTC.

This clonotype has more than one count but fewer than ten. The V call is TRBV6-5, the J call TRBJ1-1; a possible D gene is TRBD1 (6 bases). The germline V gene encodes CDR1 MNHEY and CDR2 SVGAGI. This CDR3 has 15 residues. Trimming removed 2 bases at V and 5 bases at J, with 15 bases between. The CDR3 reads CASSYLVTGSTEAFF. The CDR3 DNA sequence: TGTGCCAGCAGTTACCTCGTTACAGGGAGTACTGAAGCTTTCTTT.